This T cell receptor (beta chain) was retrieved from a study of T cell clonotyping in hematopoietic cell transplantation. Study outcomes and limitations: Few recipient clonotypes overlapped donors; over 95% were de novo at given depth.

The V end was cut by 6 bases, the J end by 1 base, with 9 bases between. The CDR3 extends over 13 amino acids. Per germline, CDR1 SGHTA and CDR2 FQGNSA. Noted time point: recipient sample about 28 days before transplant, after cytoreduction. The table came from immunoSEQ multiplex PCR; TCRdb's copy has only in-frame clones and leaves some out. This table has tens of thousands of clones, about nine tenths appearing once. As for this clone: Its target is not known.

The sequencing here drew on peripheral blood mononuclear cells, taken before stem cell transplant. This clonotype was sampled from a man in his fifties or sixties with biphenotypic leukemia. Some clones in this sample may be carry-over from other donors' samples. The rearrangement joins TRBV7-2 to TRBJ1-1; D call uncertain. CDR3: CASSYIGNTEAFF. The DNA of the CDR3 is TGTGCCAGCAGTTACATCGGGAACACTGAAGCTTTCTTT.